These 28 T cell receptor beta chains share one sample of origin, sequenced in a study of identical twins (TCRdb year 2016). The library was generated by 5' RACE. This sample was sequenced with an Illumina HiSeq 2000. Starting from the raw public reads, TCRdb applied fastp trimming at Q25, assembled clones with MiXCR and retained in-frame beta chains. Merged by CDR3 protein, the rows form single entries marked with the most common genes and DNA. A total of a few hundred thousand distinct CDR3 sequences appear in this sample, 7.5% to 9.5% of them only once. The ten largest make up 6% to 8.5% of the sample. These data also featured in a second study, about yellow fever vaccine responses in identical twins.

The sample comprised CD8+ T cells sorted from blood. These receptors came from a woman aged 18-29 years in good health.

This clonotype appeared many times. The chain's CDR3 is CASSGRWASYEQYF. The CDR3 DNA reads as TGTGCCAGCAGTGGGCGTTGGGCATCGTACGAGCAGTACTTC. The chain is built from TRBV27 and TRBJ2-7; D is unresolved. V was clipped by 5 bases and J by 4 bases, with 15 bases between them. Germline V CDR1 and CDR2: MNHEY, SMNVEV (reference sequence). The CDR3 has 14 amino acids.

This sequence joins TRBV9 and TRBJ2-1; 7 nucleotides line up with TRBD1. The junction had 3 bases not matched to a gene; V was cut back by 2 bases and J by 7 bases. This CDR3 spans 13 amino acids. Per germline, CDR1 SGDLS and CDR2 YYNGEE. The CDR3 bases are TGTGCCAGCAGCGTTGACAGGGAAAATGAGCAGTTCTTC. Protein sequence: CASSVDRENEQFF.

This clonotype has at least ten counts. The gene calls are TRBV13 and TRBJ2-7; 8 bases line up with TRBD1. CDR1 is PRHDT and CDR2 is FYEKMQ in the germline V gene (reference sequence). The CDR3 totals 14 residues. V was clipped by 1 base and J by 4 bases; unmatched bases: 3. CDR3 in amino acids: CASSLENRGYEQYF. The CDR3 DNA sequence: TGTGCCAGCAGCTTAGAGAACAGGGGGTACGAGCAGTACTTC.

This clonotype was seen ten or more times. The V call is TRBV6-4, the J call TRBJ1-5; D unresolved. CDR3 size: 13 residues. Per the germline V gene, CDR1 is MRHNA and CDR2 is SNTAGT. V lost 3 bases and J lost 6, with 9 bases in between. The CDR3 DNA reads TGTGCCAGCAGTGAAAGGGATTCTCAGCCCCAGCATTTT. This sequence encodes CASSERDSQPQHF.

This clonotype occurred a few times. A clone one base away is much larger, so this may be a read error. V and J are TRBV12-3 or TRBV12-4 and TRBJ2-5; 7 positions agree with TRBD1. The CDR3 runs to 13 residues. V dropped 5 bases and J dropped 2; count of bases not matched to a gene: 2. The CDR3 region is CASSPGQQETQYF. The CDR3 nucleotides read TGTGCCAGCAGTCCGGGACAGCAAGAGACCCAGTACTTC.

There are a few counts of this clonotype. V usage is TRBV2 and J usage is TRBJ2-7, with D maybe TRBD1 (6 bases). From germline, CDR1 is SNHLY and CDR2 FYNNEI. The CDR3 spans 13 residues. V was clipped by 7 bases and J by 7 bases, with 17 bases between them. This chain's CDR3 is CASIPPGTPEQYF. Here the CDR3 DNA reads TGTGCCAGCATTCCCCCCGGGACACCTGAGCAGTACTTC.

This clonotype was seen many times. V is TRBV3-1 and J is TRBJ2-3, with 11 bases aligning to TRBD2. V lost 8 bases, J lost 1 base, and 2 bases stayed unmatched. Germline V CDR1 and CDR2: LGHDT, YNNKEL (reference sequence). The CDR3 extends over 14 amino acids. The CDR3 is CASETSGGTDTQYF. The CDR3, as DNA: TGTGCCAGCGAGACTAGCGGGGGCACAGATACGCAGTATTTT.

Many counts were recorded for this clonotype. J is TRBJ2-2 and V is TRBV29-1, with D possibly being TRBD1 or TRBD2 (6 bases each). CDR3 length: 12 amino acids. Trimming took off 7 bases at V and 7 bases at J, with 13 bases between the two ends. CDR1 and CDR2 (germline): SQVTM, ANQGSEA. The CDR3 loop reads CSAREGGGELFF. CDR3 bases: TGCAGCGCCCGAGAGGGGGGCGGGGAGCTGTTTTTT.

Ten or more counts support this clonotype. V is TRBV24-1 and J is TRBJ2-7; 13 bases are a match to TRBD2. After removal of 1 base from V and 3 bases from J, the junction contained 20 bases not matched to a gene. The CDR3 spans 22 residues. Germline assignment: CDR1 KGHDR and CDR2 SFDVKD. CDR3 amino acids: CATSDFPEGGTSGTSLIYEQYF. DNA for the CDR3: TGTGCCACCAGTGATTTTCCAGAAGGAGGGACTAGCGGGACTTCCTTAATCTACGAGCAGTACTTC.

This clonotype was recorded at least ten times. V is TRBV5-1 and J is TRBJ1-1; 8 nucleotides line up with TRBD1. Per germline, CDR1 SGHRS and CDR2 YFSETQ. V lost 0 bases to trimming and J lost 3 bases; unmatched junction nucleotides: 4. The CDR3 is 15 residues long. The CDR3 reads CASSLGTGRYTEAFF. The CDR3 DNA sequence: TGCGCCAGCAGCTTGGGGACAGGGAGGTACACTGAAGCTTTCTTT.

In this sample, this clonotype turned up a few times. The chain couples TRBV4-2 to TRBJ2-6; D is uncertain. V gave up 1 base and J gave up 3 bases, with 7 bases separating them. This CDR3 contains 15 residues. Germline values: CDR1 LGHNA, CDR2 YNFKEQ. The CDR3 reads CASSQGLGGANVLTF. CDR3 nucleotide sequence: TGTGCCAGCAGCCAAGGCCTGGGTGGGGCCAACGTCCTGACTTTC.

This clonotype was recorded a few times. The chain has TRBV27 and TRBJ2-2, with D perhaps matching TRBD1 (6 bases). Trimming took 1 base from V and 0 from J, leaving 9 bases between them. The CDR3 covers 16 residues. CDR1 MNHEY and CDR2 SMNVEV come from the germline V gene (reference sequence). The CDR3 is CASSLWGTPNTGELFF. CDR3 nucleotides: TGTGCCAGCAGTTTATGGGGGACACCGAACACCGGGGAGCTGTTTTTT.

This chain connects TRBV6-2 or TRBV6-3 to TRBJ2-5, with D perhaps matching TRBD1 (5 bases). V was shortened by 4 bases and J by 4 bases, with 13 bases between the two germline ends. This CDR3 region has 14 residues. CDR1 and CDR2 from the germline V gene are MNHEY and SVGEGT. The CDR3 spells CASSFVGPGETQYF. The CDR3 bases are TGTGCCAGCAGTTTCGTGGGGCCAGGAGAGACCCAGTACTTC.

This clonotype showed up just a few times. This chain uses TRBV7-9 with TRBJ2-1, with a weak D call TRBD2 (7 bases). This CDR3 is 15 amino acids long. V lost 0 bases and J lost 8, with 14 bases in between. Germline V gene sequence: CDR1 SEHNR, CDR2 FQNEAQ (reference sequence). The CDR3 reads CASSLAGGPFYEQFF. The DNA of the CDR3 is TGTGCCAGCAGCTTAGCGGGGGGGCCTTTCTATGAGCAGTTCTTC.

This sequence joins TRBV12-3 or TRBV12-4 and TRBJ2-1; tentative D call: TRBD1 (6 bases). The V end was cut by 8 bases, the J end by 4 bases, with 21 bases between. The CDR3 is made up of 16 amino acids. In DNA form, the CDR3 reads TGTGCCAGCCGACCCGGACGACAGGTATCATACAATGAGCAGTTCTTC. Residues: CASRPGRQVSYNEQFF.

The V gene is TRBV5-1, the J gene TRBJ2-7; 8 bases agree with TRBD1. The CDR3 loop spans 16 amino acids. Trimming at V came to 0 bases and at J to 2 bases, leaving 7 bases not matched to a gene. Germline V gives CDR1 SGHRS, CDR2 YFSETQ. The CDR3: CASSLEGTGLTYEQYF. CDR3 sequence (DNA): TGCGCCAGCAGCTTGGAGGGGACAGGACTAACCTACGAGCAGTACTTC.

This clonotype came up many times. The gene calls are TRBV12-3 or TRBV12-4 and TRBJ2-5; D may be TRBD1 or TRBD2 (5 bases each). The CDR3 covers 14 residues. Between the trimmed V and J ends, which lost 3 bases and 5 bases, there was a span of 13 bases. The CDR3: CASSFPGAWETQYF. The CDR3 DNA reads as TGTGCCAGCAGTTTCCCCGGGGCCTGGGAGACCCAGTACTTC.

This clonotype occurred many times. V gene TRBV7-2 combines with J gene TRBJ2-5; 7 bases are a match to TRBD1. Germline values: CDR1 SGHTA, CDR2 FQGNSA. This CDR3 is built from 16 residues. V dropped 5 bases and J dropped 3; count of bases not matched to a gene: 12. DNA for the CDR3: TGTGCCAGCAGCGTCCGGACAGGCATTATCAAAGAGACCCAGTACTTC. Amino acid sequence: CASSVRTGIIKETQYF.

This sequence joins TRBV5-6 and TRBJ1-1, with D possibly being TRBD1 (6 bases). Germline loops: CDR1 SGHDT, CDR2 YYEEEE. V lost 0 bases, J lost 6 bases, and 15 bases lay in between. The CDR3 covers 15 residues. As DNA, the CDR3 is TGTGCCAGCAGCTTGGCGAGGACAGTCATCCCTGAAGCTTTCTTT. Amino acids: CASSLARTVIPEAFF.

This clonotype has a handful of counts. This chain uses TRBV15 with TRBJ2-1, with 10 bases fitting TRBD2. The germline CDR1 and CDR2 sequences are LNHNV and YYDKDF (reference sequence). V shed 2 bases and J 1 base; nucleotides not matched to a gene: 5. This CDR3 region has 17 residues. CDR3 region: CATSRNLAGDSYNEQFF. CDR3 DNA sequence: TGTGCCACCAGCAGAAACCTAGCGGGGGATTCCTACAATGAGCAGTTCTTC.

This clonotype has a handful of counts. The rearrangement uses TRBV12-3 or TRBV12-4 and TRBJ2-3; 8 bases map to TRBD2. The CDR3 is made up of 16 amino acids. J lost 3 bases, V lost 2 bases, and 7 bases had no gene match. CDR3 loop: CASSLFPGGQTDTQYF. CDR3 DNA: TGTGCCAGCAGTTTATTTCCGGGGGGGCAGACAGATACGCAGTATTTT.

V and J are TRBV28 and TRBJ2-7, with D maybe TRBD1 (6 bases). Germline CDR1 and CDR2: MDHEN and SYDVKM. CDR3 size: 14 residues. The V end was cut by 6 bases, the J end by 0 bases, with 12 bases between. This CDR3 is CASSEGTLSYEQYF. The CDR3 DNA sequence: TGTGCCAGCAGCGAGGGGACACTCTCCTACGAGCAGTACTTC.

There are a few counts of this clonotype. The chain is built from TRBV28 and TRBJ2-7; 9 nucleotides align to TRBD2. The V gene's germline CDR1 is MDHEN and CDR2 SYDVKM. Unmatched junction bases numbered 7, after V lost 5 bases and J lost 2 bases. The CDR3 is 15 amino acids. The CDR3 DNA is TGTGCCAGCAGTGTGGGACTAGCTTCAACCTACGAGCAGTACTTC. Its protein is CASSVGLASTYEQYF.

This clonotype was detected many times. This chain uses TRBV6-1 with TRBJ2-3; D remains unclear. Between the trimmed V and J ends, which lost 6 bases and 5 bases, there was a span of 18 bases. Germline CDR1 and CDR2: MNHNS and SASEGT. CDR3 size: 15 residues. The CDR3 here is CASSPELSFLDTQYF. As DNA, the CDR3 is TGTGCCAGCAGCCCTGAGTTGTCCTTTTTAGATACGCAGTATTTT.

This clonotype was observed at least ten times. The chain couples TRBV5-1 to TRBJ2-7; tentative D call: TRBD2 (7 bases). CDR3 length: 18 amino acids. V shed 4 bases and J shed 2 bases, with 25 bases lying between them. From germline, CDR1 is SGHRS and CDR2 YFSETQ. The CDR3 DNA reads TGCGCCAGCAGCAAAAATGGGGGGGCCGTGGGGGCCCCCTACGAGCAGTACTTC. Protein product: CASSKNGGAVGAPYEQYF.

This clonotype was counted a few times. The V and J genes are TRBV29-1 and TRBJ2-1, with TRBD1 identical over 8 bases. With 4 bases clipped from V and 0 bases from J, the junction kept 8 bases outside the gene matches. Germline lookup yields CDR1 SQVTM and CDR2 ANQGSEA. The CDR3 has 16 residues. The CDR3 loop reads CSVGGDQGASYNEQFF. The CDR3, as DNA: TGCAGCGTTGGGGGGGATCAGGGGGCCTCCTACAATGAGCAGTTCTTC.

This clonotype was detected a few times. The genes are TRBV6-5 and TRBJ2-2; 10 bases map to TRBD1. This CDR3 is 16 amino acids long. Germline trimming cut 6 bases from V and 5 bases from J; bases unmatched to any gene: 9. Germline-derived CDR1 and CDR2 are MNHEY and SVGAGI. CDR3 nucleotide sequence: TGTGCCAGCAGCTTACGACAGGGGGCATGGACCGGGGAGCTGTTTTTT. Translating gives CASSLRQGAWTGELFF.

This clonotype appeared a few times. CDR3 DNA sequence: TGTGCCAGCAGTGCCGGTTGGACTAGCGGAACAGATACGCAGTATTTT. This codes for CASSAGWTSGTDTQYF. The gene calls are TRBV6-2 or TRBV6-3 and TRBJ2-3; 10 nucleotides line up with TRBD2. Unmatched junction bases numbered 8, after V lost 5 bases and J lost 3 bases. This CDR3 comprises 16 residues. The germline gives CDR1 MNHEY, CDR2 SVGEGT.